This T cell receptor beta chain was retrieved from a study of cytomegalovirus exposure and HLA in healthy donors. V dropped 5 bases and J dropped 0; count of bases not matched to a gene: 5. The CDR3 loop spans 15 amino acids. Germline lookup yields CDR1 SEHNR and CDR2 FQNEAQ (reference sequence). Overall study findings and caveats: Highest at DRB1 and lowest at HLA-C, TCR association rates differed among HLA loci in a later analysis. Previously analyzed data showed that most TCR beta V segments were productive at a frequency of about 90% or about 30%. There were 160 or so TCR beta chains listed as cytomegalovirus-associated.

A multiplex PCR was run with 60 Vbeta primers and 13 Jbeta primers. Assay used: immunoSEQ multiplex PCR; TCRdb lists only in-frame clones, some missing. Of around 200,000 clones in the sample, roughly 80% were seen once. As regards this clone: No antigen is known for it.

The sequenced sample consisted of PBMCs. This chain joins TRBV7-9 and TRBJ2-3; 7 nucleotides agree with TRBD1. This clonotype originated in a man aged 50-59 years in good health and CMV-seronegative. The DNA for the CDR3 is TGTGCCAGCAGCCCCCAACAGGGGAGCACAGATACGCAGTATTTT. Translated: CASSPQQGSTDTQYF.